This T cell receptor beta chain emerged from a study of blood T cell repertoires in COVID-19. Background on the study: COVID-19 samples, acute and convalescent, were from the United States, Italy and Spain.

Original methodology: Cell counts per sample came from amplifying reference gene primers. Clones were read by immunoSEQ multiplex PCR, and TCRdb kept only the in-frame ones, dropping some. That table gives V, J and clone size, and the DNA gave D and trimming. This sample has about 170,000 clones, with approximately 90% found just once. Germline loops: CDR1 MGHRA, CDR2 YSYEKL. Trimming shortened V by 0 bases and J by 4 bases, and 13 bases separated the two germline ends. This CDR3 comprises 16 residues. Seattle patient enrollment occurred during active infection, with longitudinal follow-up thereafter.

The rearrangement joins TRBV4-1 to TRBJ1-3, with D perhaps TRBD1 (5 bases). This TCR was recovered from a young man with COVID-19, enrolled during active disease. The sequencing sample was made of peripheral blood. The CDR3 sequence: CASSQEPRASGNTIYF. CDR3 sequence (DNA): TGCGCCAGCAGCCAAGAACCCAGGGCTTCCGGAAACACCATATATTTT.